A selection of T cell receptor beta chains follows, all from one sample in a study of blood T cell repertoires in COVID-19. Only in-frame clones appear in the TCRdb table, and some are missing; sequencing was by immunoSEQ multiplex PCR. The sample carries over 250,000 clones, 88% recorded once. Specimen: peripheral blood. The receptors were gathered from a woman aged 40 to 50 who had recovered from COVID-19. Each CDR3 is given with its conserved first and last residue. Each record gives: V gene, CDR3 protein.

TRBV5-1,CASRPTVSTNEKLFF
TRBV9,CASSVGAVPTYEQYF
TRBV11-2,CASSHPGGAYNEQFF
TRBV29-1,CSAPTGEGYGYTF
TRBV7-2,CASSWTRLHEQFF
TRBV5-4,CASSQITGTGVYEQYF
TRBV5-6,CASSSLRLAIEETQYF
TRBV4-1,CASSHPGGVEEQYF
TRBV9,CASSVVPVRTEAFF
TRBV7-2,CASSLATGPPTDTQYF
TRBV6-2/TRBV6-3,CASTPGGAPYNEQFF
TRBV5-5,CASSPLLAGGPRGTDEQYF
TRBV7-9,CASSFAGPETQYF
TRBV2,CASSDSRSGDTQYF
TRBV4-3,CASSQVVRGSPGANVLTF
TRBV6-2/TRBV6-3,CASSYLGLANYNEQFF
TRBV7-3,CASSLDRETEAFF
TRBV5-4,CASSPDRLNTGELFF
TRBV5-4,CASSPGGGGETQYF
TRBV27,CASGGGGRALKQYF
TRBV27,CASSPGLAGSGETQYF
TRBV28,CAAGKGSGANVLTF
TRBV2,CASRERSGGEKLFF
TRBV9,CASSSTGASGANVLTF